This T cell receptor beta chain was retrieved from a study of cytomegalovirus exposure and HLA in healthy donors. Overall study context: Earlier, fewer than 140 million unique TCR beta sequences were recovered from around 200 million T cells by an analysis.

Comment on this clone: Its antigen is undetermined.

Primers: 60 Vbeta forward and 13 Jbeta reverse. The table came from immunoSEQ multiplex PCR; TCRdb's copy has only in-frame clones and leaves some out. The data show 96,000 or so clones, 65% to 85% seen once. The CDR3 covers 14 residues. The germline V gene has CDR1 SGHRS and CDR2 YFSETQ. The germline V and J ends were trimmed by 0 bases and 10 bases, with 13 bases remaining between them. General observations from the study: From TCR beta sequences, most subjects' HLA-A and HLA-B alleles were reportedly predicted accurately. Specificity of a few CMV-associated chains for CMV antigens was verified in vitro. Presence/absence results assume similar sequencing depth per donor, which may not hold.

The sequenced material came from PBMCs. This TCR came from a woman in her 70s in good health and CMV-seropositive. J is TRBJ1-4 and V is TRBV5-1; no reliable D call. CDR3 protein: CASSLAEEGGKLFF. The CDR3, as DNA: TGCGCCAGCAGCTTGGCCGAGGAGGGAGGAAAACTGTTTTTT. The complete variable domain, with remaining parts taken from reference TRBV5-1 and TRBJ1-4, reads KAGVTQTPRYLIKTRGQQVTLSCSPISGHRSVSWYQQTPGQGLQFLFEYFSETQRNKGNFPGRFSGRQFSNSRSEMNVSTLELGDSALYLCASSLAEEGGKLFFGSGTQLSVL.